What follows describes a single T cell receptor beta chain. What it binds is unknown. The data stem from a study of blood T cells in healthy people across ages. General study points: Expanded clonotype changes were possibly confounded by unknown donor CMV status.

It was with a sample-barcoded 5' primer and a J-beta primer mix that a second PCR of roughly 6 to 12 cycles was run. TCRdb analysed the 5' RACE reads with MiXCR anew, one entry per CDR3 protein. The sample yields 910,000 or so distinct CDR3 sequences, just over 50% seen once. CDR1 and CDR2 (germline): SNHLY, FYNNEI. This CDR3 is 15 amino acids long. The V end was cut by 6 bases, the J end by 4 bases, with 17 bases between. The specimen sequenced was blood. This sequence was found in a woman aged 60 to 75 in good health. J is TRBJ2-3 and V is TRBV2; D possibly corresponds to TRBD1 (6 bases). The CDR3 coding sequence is TGTGCCAGCAGGAGACAGGACTTCCTGGCAGATACGCAGTATTTT. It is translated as CASRRQDFLADTQYF.